This entry features one T cell receptor (beta chain) sequence. This specimen comes from a study of CD8 T cells in Susac syndrome. V was trimmed by 6 bases and J by 7 bases, leaving 22 bases between them. From germline, CDR1 is SNHLY and CDR2 FYNNEI. The length of the CDR3 is 15 residues. The sequenced target, TCR beta, came from blood CD8+ and CD4+ T cells. Reverse transcription of roughly 0.45 to 1 ug RNA was performed with random hexamers. TCRdb fed the immunoSEQ multiplex PCR reads into MiXCR, producing one record per CDR3 protein. The sample records approximately 190,000 distinct CDR3 sequences, under 95% being singletons.

This TCR derives from a human donor in good health. The V gene is TRBV2, the J gene TRBJ2-7; a weak D match, TRBD2 (6 bases). Material for sequencing was CD4+ T cells from PBMCs. CDR3 sequence (DNA): TGTGCCAGCAGCTATCGACTAGAGGCCCGAGGTGAGCAGTACTTC. Translated, it gives CASSYRLEARGEQYF.